Sequencing of this T cell receptor beta chain was carried out in a study of Graves' ophthalmopathy and Graves' hyperthyroidism. Study-level results: A roughly 81% specificity and roughly 90% sensitivity were achieved by a 13-signature model that separated ophthalmopathy from stable hyperthyroidism. The authors also found most expanded thyroid clonotypes above 0.001 frequency in blood.

This CDR3 comprises 14 residues. The germline V and J ends were trimmed by 11 bases and 3 bases, with 14 bases remaining between them. The authors amplified TCR beta CDR3 regions, and they did so from RNA transcripts for repertoire sequencing. The first-round RT-PCR employed HTBI primers together with the Qiagen OneStep RT-PCR kit. A multiplex PCR was then performed as the second round. Each CDR3 protein gets one entry after TCRdb re-called the multiplex PCR reads with MiXCR. The sample yields 350,000 or so distinct CDR3 sequences, around a sixth seen once. Concerning this clonotype itself: The antigen remains unidentified.

Out of around 10 ml of fresh peripheral blood, PBMCs were obtained. The sequence came from an adult man with Graves' ophthalmopathy. Sequenced: peripheral blood. V is TRBV12-3 or TRBV12-4 and J is TRBJ2-6; weak D call: TRBD2 (7 bases). CDR3 amino acids: CALAGAYGANVLTF. CDR3 coding DNA: TGTGCCCTTGCGGGGGCTTATGGGGCCAACGTCCTGACTTTC.